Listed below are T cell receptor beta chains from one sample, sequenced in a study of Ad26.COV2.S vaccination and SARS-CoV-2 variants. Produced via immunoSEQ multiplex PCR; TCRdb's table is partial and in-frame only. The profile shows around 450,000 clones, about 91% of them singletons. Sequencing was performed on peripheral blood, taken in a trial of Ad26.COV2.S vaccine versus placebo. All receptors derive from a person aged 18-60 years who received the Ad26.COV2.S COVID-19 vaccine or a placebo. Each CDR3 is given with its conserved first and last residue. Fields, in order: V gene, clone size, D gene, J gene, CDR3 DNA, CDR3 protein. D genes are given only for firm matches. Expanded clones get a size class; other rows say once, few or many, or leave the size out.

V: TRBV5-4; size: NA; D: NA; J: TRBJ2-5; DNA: TGTGCCAGCAGCTTTGGGCCTAGCGAGCAAGAGACCCAGTACTTC; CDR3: CASSFGPSEQETQYF
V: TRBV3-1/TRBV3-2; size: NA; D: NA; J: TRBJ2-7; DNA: TGTGCCAGCAGCCAAGTTCGGGAAACAGGTAACGAGCAGTACTTC; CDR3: CASSQVRETGNEQYF
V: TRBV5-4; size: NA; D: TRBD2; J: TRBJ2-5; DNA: TGTGCCAGCGCTAGCCCGGGGGGGCCAAAGACCCAGTACTTC; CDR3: CASASPGGPKTQYF
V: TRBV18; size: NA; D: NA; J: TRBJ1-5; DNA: TGTGCCAGCTCATCCGGACAAGTTAGCAATCAGCCCCAGCATTTT; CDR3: CASSSGQVSNQPQHF
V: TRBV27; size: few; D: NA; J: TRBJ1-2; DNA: TGTGCCAGCAGTTCGTCCAAACAGGGCTTAGGTGGCTACACCTTC; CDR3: CASSSSKQGLGGYTF
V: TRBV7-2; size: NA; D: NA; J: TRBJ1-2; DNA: TGTGCCAGCACCGAATGGGGCAGCTCATTTTATGGCTACACCTTC; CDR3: CASTEWGSSFYGYTF
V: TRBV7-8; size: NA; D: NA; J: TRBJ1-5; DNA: TGTGCCAGCAGCTTAAGGGACCTGAATCAGCCCCAGCATTTT; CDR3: CASSLRDLNQPQHF
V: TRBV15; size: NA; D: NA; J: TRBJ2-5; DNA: TGTGCCACCAGCAGAGGATACCAAGAGACCCAGTACTTC; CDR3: CATSRGYQETQYF
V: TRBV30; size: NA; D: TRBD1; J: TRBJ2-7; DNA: TGTGCCTGGAGCCCCCGGGACAGGGACTCGCCCCATTCCTACGAGCAGTACTTC; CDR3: CAWSPRDRDSPHSYEQYF
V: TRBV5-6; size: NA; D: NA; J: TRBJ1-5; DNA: TGTGCCAGCAGCTTGCTTGTGAGCAGCAATCAGCCCCAGCATTTT; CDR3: CASSLLVSSNQPQHF
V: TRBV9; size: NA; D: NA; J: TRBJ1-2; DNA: TGTGCCAGCAGCGCGGATGGCCCGAGCTTCTATGGCTACACCTTC; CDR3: CASSADGPSFYGYTF
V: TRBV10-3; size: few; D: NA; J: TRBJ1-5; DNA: TGTGCCATCAGTCCAGAGGGGAGCAATCAGCCCCAGCATTTT; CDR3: CAISPEGSNQPQHF
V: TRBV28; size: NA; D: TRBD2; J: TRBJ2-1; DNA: TGTGCCAGCAGTTACCGGGCTAGCGGGGGGCTTTTTCTATCTGGTGAGCAGTTCTTC; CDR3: CASSYRASGGLFLSGEQFF
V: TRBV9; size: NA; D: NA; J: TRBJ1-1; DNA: TGTGCCAGCAGCCCACTAGGGACAAAAGCTTTCTTT; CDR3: CASSPLGTKAFF
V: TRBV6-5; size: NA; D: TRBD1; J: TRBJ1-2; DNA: TGTGCCAGCAGGGAGACAGGGGTTTATGGCTACACCTTC; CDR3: CASRETGVYGYTF
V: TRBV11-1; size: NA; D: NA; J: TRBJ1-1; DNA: TGTGCCAGCAGCCGACTTGGGGGGGCTGAAGCTTTCTTT; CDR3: CASSRLGGAEAFF
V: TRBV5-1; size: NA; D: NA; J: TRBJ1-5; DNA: TGCGCCAGCAGCTTGGACCCAGAGGGTGTAGCCCAGCATTTT; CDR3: CASSLDPEGVAQHF
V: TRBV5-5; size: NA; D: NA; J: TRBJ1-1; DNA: TGTGCCAGCAGCTTAAGGGCTGTGGTCACTGAAGCTTTCTTT; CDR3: CASSLRAVVTEAFF
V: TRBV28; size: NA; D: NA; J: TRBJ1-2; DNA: TGTGCCAGCAGTTACTCGGGGGGGTACTATGGCTACACCTTC; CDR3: CASSYSGGYYGYTF
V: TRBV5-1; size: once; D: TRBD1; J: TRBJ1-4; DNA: TGCGCCAGCAGTTCCGACAGGGGCCTAAGAAGTGAAAAACTGTTTTTT; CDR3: CASSSDRGLRSEKLFF
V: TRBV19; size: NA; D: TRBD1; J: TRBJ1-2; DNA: TGTGCCAGTACCGACAGGGGGCGAGGCTACACCTTC; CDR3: CASTDRGRGYTF
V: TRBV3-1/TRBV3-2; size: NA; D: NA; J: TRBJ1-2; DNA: TGTGCCAGCAGCCAAGATTCGGGGGGCCACTATGGCTACACCTTC; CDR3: CASSQDSGGHYGYTF
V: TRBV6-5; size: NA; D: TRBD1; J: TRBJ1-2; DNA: TGTGCCAGCAGTCGGGACAGGGCGGCCTATGGCTACACCTTC; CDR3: CASSRDRAAYGYTF
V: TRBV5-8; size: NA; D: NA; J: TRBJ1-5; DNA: TGTGCCAGCAGCTTAGACGCCCACGGGGGTTACAATCAGCCCCAGCATTTT; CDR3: CASSLDAHGGYNQPQHF
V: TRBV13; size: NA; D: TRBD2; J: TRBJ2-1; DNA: TGTGCCAGCAGCTTCCTAGCGGGAGTCTACAATGAGCAGTTCTTC; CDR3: CASSFLAGVYNEQFF
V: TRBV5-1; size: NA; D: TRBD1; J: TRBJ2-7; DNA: TGCGCCAGCAGCCTCCCGACAGGGAACGAGCAGTACTTC; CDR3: CASSLPTGNEQYF
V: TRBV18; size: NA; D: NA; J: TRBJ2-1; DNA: TGTGCCAGCTCACCAGGGACGGCAAACTCCTACAATGAGCAGTTCTTC; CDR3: CASSPGTANSYNEQFF
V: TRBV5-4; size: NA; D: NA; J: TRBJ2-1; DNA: TGTGCCAGCAGCCAGGAGATTCACGGTTTACGGAATGAGCAGTTCTTC; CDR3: CASSQEIHGLRNEQFF